This T cell receptor (beta chain) appears in the sequencing data of a study of blood T cells in healthy people across ages. Trimming left V 3 bases short and J 8 bases short, with 11 bases between. CDR1 is SGHAT and CDR2 is FQNNGV in the germline V gene. The CDR3 contains 13 residues. The second PCR ran roughly 6 to 11 cycles with a sample-barcoded 5' primer and J-beta primers. TCRdb re-called the 5' RACE reads with MiXCR, one entry per CDR3 protein. In the table there are over 1,300,000 distinct CDR3 sequences, around 59% of which are singletons. The TCR comes from a man aged 18-30 years in good health. Sequencing was performed on blood. The chain joins TRBV11-2 to TRBJ2-1; D gene unclear. The CDR3 nucleotides read TGTGCCAGCAGCTTGACCCCCTGGTATGAGCAGTTCTTC. Residues: CASSLTPWYEQFF.